These 10 T cell receptor beta chains originate from one sample sequenced in a study of blood T cell repertoires in COVID-19. Sequencing used immunoSEQ multiplex PCR; TCRdb keeps in-frame clones, though not all of them. The sample has 150,000 or so clones, 80% to 95% seen once. Sequencing was carried out using peripheral blood. The source is a man between 25 and 39 years old with COVID-19, enrolled during active disease.

The rearrangement links TRBV7-8 to TRBJ1-2; D might be TRBD1 (6 bases). The CDR3 runs to 12 residues. V was pared by 11 bases and J by 7 bases, with 17 bases between. Germline V gene sequence: CDR1 SGHVS, CDR2 FQNEAQ. Here the CDR3 DNA reads TGTGCCGGAGGGGGGGGCAACGGTGGCTACACCTTC. Translated, it gives CAGGGGNGGYTF.

This chain uses TRBV28 with TRBJ2-7; possible D gene TRBD1, 6 bases. Per germline, CDR1 MDHEN and CDR2 SYDVKM. This CDR3 contains 16 residues. V lost 4 bases and J 2 bases, leaving 18 bases between the germline ends. Written as DNA, the CDR3 is TGTGCCAGCAGTTCACCCGGGACATTGCTTACCTACGAGCAGTACTTC. It is translated as CASSSPGTLLTYEQYF.

V usage is TRBV24-1 and J usage is TRBJ2-7; D call uncertain. The CDR3 has 11 residues. Germline V CDR1 and CDR2: KGHDR, SFDVKD. Trimming cost V 2 bases and J 5 bases, with 3 bases left between them. The CDR3 loop is CATSDSDEQYF. DNA of the CDR3: TGTGCCACCAGTGATTCAGACGAGCAGTACTTC.

The CDR3 DNA sequence: TGCAGCGTGAGGGACAGGGCCTATGGCTACACCTTC. This sequence encodes CSVRDRAYGYTF. The chain employs TRBV29-1 and TRBJ1-2; 9 bases align to TRBD1. The V gene end was trimmed by 6 bases and the J gene end by 4 bases; junction bases not matched to a gene: 3. The V gene's germline CDR1 is SQVTM and CDR2 ANQGSEA. The CDR3 has 12 residues.

The chain carries TRBV28 and TRBJ1-5, with D possibly being TRBD1 (5 bases). The V gene's germline CDR1 is MDHEN and CDR2 SYDVKM. V lost 2 bases, J lost 3 bases, and 14 bases lay in between. The length of the CDR3 is 16 residues. CDR3 in DNA: TGTGCCAGCAGTTTACGTGGGGGACTTTACAATCAGCCCCAGCATTTT. Its protein is CASSLRGGLYNQPQHF. Combining the CDR3 with reference TRBV28 and TRBJ1-5 gives the whole variable domain DVKVTQSSRYLVKRTGEKVFLECVQDMDHENMFWYRQDPGLGLRLIYFSYDVKMKEKGDIPEGYSVSREKKERFSLILESASTNQTSMYLCASSLRGGLYNQPQHFGDGTRLSIL.

This clone was seen many times. The chain carries TRBV30 and TRBJ1-1; weak D call: TRBD1 (5 bases). Between the trimmed V and J ends, which lost 2 bases and 4 bases, there was a span of 20 bases. The CDR3 runs 16 residues. Germline V gene sequence: CDR1 GTSNPN, CDR2 SVGIG (reference sequence). CDR3 protein: CAWSSTSGDLGTEAFF. Written as DNA, the CDR3 is TGTGCCTGGAGTTCTACCTCGGGGGATTTGGGCACTGAAGCTTTCTTT.

The chain joins TRBV7-6 to TRBJ2-2, with 7 nucleotides matching TRBD1. V lost 0 bases and J lost 1; bases outside the gene matches: 2. The CDR3 consists of 16 residues. Germline V CDR1 and CDR2: SGHVS, FNYEAQ. The CDR3 sequence is CASSLAQGVNTGELFF. CDR3 bases: TGTGCCAGCAGCTTAGCCCAGGGGGTGAACACCGGGGAGCTGTTTTTT. Full variable domain (outside the CDR3, taken from reference TRBV7-6 and TRBJ2-2): GAGVSQSPRYKVTKRGQDVALRCDPISGHVSLYWYRQALGQGPEFLTYFNYEAQQDKSGLPNDRFSAERPEGSISTLTIQRTEQRDSAMYRCASSLAQGVNTGELFFGEGSRLTVL.

The V and J genes are TRBV21-1 and TRBJ2-2; TRBD1, the table's D call, was not compared with the DNA. TRBV21-1 is a known pseudogene. This CDR3 comprises 12 residues. Here the CDR3 DNA reads TGTGCCAGCATTACAGGGACCGGGGAGCTGTTTTTT. Translation: CASITGTGELFF.

V gene TRBV7-2 combines with J gene TRBJ2-5; 8 bases fit TRBD1. Germline V gives CDR1 SGHTA, CDR2 FQGNSA. J gave up 4 bases and V 1 base, and 8 bases lay outside the gene matches. This CDR3 contains 16 residues. This chain's CDR3 is CASSLGGVRGRETQYF. DNA for the CDR3: TGTGCCAGCAGCTTAGGGGGAGTCAGGGGGCGAGAGACCCAGTACTTC.

This chain links TRBV4-2 with TRBJ1-1; no reliable D call. V was shortened by 0 bases and J by 4 bases, with 9 bases between the two germline ends. The CDR3 has 14 amino acids. CDR1 LGHNA and CDR2 YNFKEQ come from the germline V gene. The CDR3 DNA is TGTGCCAGCAGCCAAGATCTTGGCCGCACTGAAGCTTTCTTT. Its translation is CASSQDLGRTEAFF.